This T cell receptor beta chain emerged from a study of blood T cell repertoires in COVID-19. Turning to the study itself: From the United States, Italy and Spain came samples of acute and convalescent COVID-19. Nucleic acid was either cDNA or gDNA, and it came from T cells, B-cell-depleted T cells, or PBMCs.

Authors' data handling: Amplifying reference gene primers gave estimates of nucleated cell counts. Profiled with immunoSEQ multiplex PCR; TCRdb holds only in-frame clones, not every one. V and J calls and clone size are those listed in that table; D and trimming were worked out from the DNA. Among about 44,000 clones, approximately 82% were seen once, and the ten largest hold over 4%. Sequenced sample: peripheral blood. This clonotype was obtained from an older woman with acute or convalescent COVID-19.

The CDR3 DNA reads as TGTGCCAGCAGCCTTCAGGCTAGCGGTAATGAGCAGTTCTTC. Protein product: CASSLQASGNEQFF. The V and J genes are TRBV3-1 (or the pseudogene TRBV3-2) and TRBJ2-1; 7 bases agree with TRBD2. Germline trimming cut 4 bases from V and 7 bases from J; bases unmatched to any gene: 7. The CDR3 extends over 14 amino acids. Germline V gives CDR1 LGHDT, CDR2 YNNKEL (reference sequence).